This passage covers 27 T cell receptor beta chains from one sample sequenced in a study of blood T cell repertoires in COVID-19. Produced via immunoSEQ multiplex PCR; TCRdb's table is partial and in-frame only. The sample has approximately 270,000 clones, about 89% seen once. Sample: peripheral blood. The receptors shown here come from a man in his forties or fifties with active or convalescent COVID-19.

The count of this clone is one. V gene TRBV6-5 combines with J gene TRBJ1-5; D perhaps matches TRBD1 (5 bases). V lost 6 bases and J lost 8, with 14 bases in between. The CDR3 is 13 residues long. Germline V gene data show CDR1 as MNHEY and CDR2 as SVGAGI. The CDR3 sequence: CASSSGLRKPQHF. As DNA, the CDR3 is TGTGCCAGCAGCTCGGGACTTCGGAAGCCCCAGCATTTT.

V is TRBV19 and J is TRBJ1-2, with D tentatively TRBD1 (6 bases). Germline CDR1 reads LNHDA; CDR2 reads SQIVND (reference sequence). Trimming took off 3 bases at V and 8 bases at J, with 13 bases between the two ends. The CDR3 has 13 amino acids. CDR3 DNA: TGTGCCAGTAGTATCGACAGGTCAAAAGGCTACACCTTC. This gives the protein CASSIDRSKGYTF.

This clone appeared a few times. J is TRBJ2-7 and V is TRBV4-1; TRBD2 might be the D (6 bases). The CDR3 covers 17 residues. Germline V gene data show CDR1 as MGHRA and CDR2 as YSYEKL. V shed 4 bases and J shed 7 bases, with 26 bases lying between them. CDR3 protein: CASSRLNDETGASEQYF. The CDR3 nucleotides read TGCGCCAGCAGCCGGCTAAACGACGAGACGGGAGCGTCGGAGCAGTACTTC.

The gene calls are TRBV7-2 and TRBJ2-5, with TRBD2 identical over 8 bases. The V segment lost 5 bases and the J segment 5 bases; nucleotides outside the gene matches: 10. The V gene's germline CDR1 is SGHTA and CDR2 FQGNSA. CDR3 length: 15 amino acids. This CDR3 reads CASSPRGGRIETQYF. CDR3 nucleotide sequence: TGTGCCAGCAGCCCGCGGGGCGGGAGGATCGAGACCCAGTACTTC.

The rearrangement links TRBV7-9 to TRBJ1-4; D is perhaps TRBD1 (5 bases). Trimming took 2 bases from V and 7 from J, leaving 14 bases between them. This CDR3 spans 15 amino acids. Germline V CDR1 and CDR2: SEHNR, FQNEAQ (reference sequence). CDR3 nucleotides: TGTGCCAGCAGCTTATCTCCGGGGGTAGGTGAAAAACTGTTTTTT. It yields the protein CASSLSPGVGEKLFF.

This chain joins TRBV6-5 and TRBJ1-2, with D maybe TRBD1 (6 bases). With 5 bases removed from V and 0 bases from J, the gap between germline ends came to 10 bases. The CDR3 has 14 amino acids. In germline, CDR1 is MNHEY, CDR2 SVGAGI. The CDR3 coding sequence is TGTGCCAGCAGTACCGGACAGCCTAACTATGGCTACACCTTC. Its protein is CASSTGQPNYGYTF.

The chain has TRBV30 and TRBJ2-3; TRBD2 might be the D (7 bases). This CDR3 has 14 amino acids. V lost 5 bases to trimming and J lost 2 bases, with 14 bases between them. Germline lookup yields CDR1 GTSNPN and CDR2 SVGIG (reference sequence). Here the CDR3 reads CAWSDGGHTDTQYF. CDR3 in DNA: TGTGCCTGGTCGGACGGGGGGCACACAGATACGCAGTATTTT.

The chain has TRBV6-5 and TRBJ1-6; tentative D call: TRBD1 (5 bases). V gave up 7 bases and J gave up 11 bases, with 15 bases separating them. Germline CDR1 and CDR2: MNHEY and SVGAGI. CDR3 length: 13 amino acids. CDR3 DNA: TGTGCCAGCACGTCGTCAGGGTTAGCACCCCTCCACTTT. It specifies CASTSSGLAPLHF.

The chain joins TRBV5-4 to TRBJ2-1; possibly TRBD1 for D (5 bases). From germline, CDR1 is SGHNT and CDR2 YYREEE (reference sequence). The length of the CDR3 is 13 residues. The V and J ends lost 4 bases and 5 bases respectively, with 10 bases between them. The CDR3: CASSDQGNNEQFF. CDR3 DNA: TGTGCCAGCAGCGACCAGGGTAACAATGAGCAGTTCTTC.

This chain joins TRBV10-1 and TRBJ1-4, with D possibly TRBD1 on 5 matching bases. This CDR3 contains 13 residues. Per the germline V gene, CDR1 is WNHNN and CDR2 is SYGVQD (reference sequence). Between the trimmed V and J ends, which lost 5 bases and 10 bases, there was a span of 14 bases. The CDR3 DNA reads TGCGCCAGCAGTACCACGACAGACGGAAAACTGTTTTTT. It codes for CASSTTTDGKLFF.

The chain combines TRBV3-1 (or the pseudogene TRBV3-2) with TRBJ2-3; TRBD1 matches 7 bases. Germline CDR1 is LGHDT and CDR2 is YNNKEL (reference sequence). The CDR3 runs to 15 residues. Germline trimming cut 7 bases from V and 2 bases from J; bases unmatched to any gene: 9. CDR3 coding DNA: TGTGCCAGCACCTCAGCAGGGGGACCCACAGATACGCAGTATTTT. Translating gives CASTSAGGPTDTQYF.

V usage is TRBV5-5 and J usage is TRBJ1-6; the D gene is possibly TRBD1 (5 bases). Germline CDR1 SGHKS, CDR2 YYEKEE (reference sequence). With 1 base removed from V and 5 bases from J, the gap between germline ends came to 19 bases. The CDR3 length is 18 residues. The CDR3 here is CASSLYGYMGGDNSPLHF. CDR3 sequence (DNA): TGTGCCAGCAGCTTGTATGGCTATATGGGGGGTGATAATTCACCCCTCCACTTT. Variable domain in full (rest from reference TRBV5-5 and TRBJ1-6): DAGVTQSPTHLIKTRGQQVTLRCSPISGHKSVSWYQQVLGQGPQFIFQYYEKEERGRGNFPDRFSARQFPNYSSELNVNALLLGDSALYLCASSLYGYMGGDNSPLHFGNGTRLTVT.

The CDR3 loop reads CASSIYPPRDSRNQPQHF. CDR3 nucleotide sequence: TGTGCCAGTAGTATATACCCCCCCCGCGACAGCCGAAATCAGCCCCAGCATTTT. The chain employs TRBV19 and TRBJ1-5; D is possibly TRBD1 (5 bases). The V and J ends lost 2 bases and 4 bases respectively, with 21 bases between them. CDR3 length: 18 amino acids. In germline, CDR1 is LNHDA, CDR2 SQIVND (reference sequence).

The V and J genes are TRBV2 and TRBJ1-6; a weak D match, TRBD1 (6 bases). The CDR3 runs to 15 residues. Between the trimmed V and J ends, which lost 4 bases and 7 bases, there was a span of 14 bases. Germline V CDR1 and CDR2: SNHLY, FYNNEI. The CDR3 loop reads CASSGEPGGNSPLHF. The CDR3 DNA sequence: TGTGCCAGCAGTGGGGAGCCGGGGGGCAATTCACCCCTCCACTTT.

V usage is TRBV27 and J usage is TRBJ1-4; TRBD1 matches 12 bases. CDR3 length: 14 amino acids. Per germline, CDR1 MNHEY and CDR2 SMNVEV (reference sequence). With V trimmed by 5 bases and J by 11 bases, 6 bases remained unmatched. The CDR3 region is CASSPGQGARKLFF. The DNA for the CDR3 is TGTGCCAGCAGTCCGGGACAGGGGGCGAGGAAACTGTTTTTT.

This sequence joins TRBV6-5 and TRBJ1-2, with a tentative D call TRBD1 (6 bases). Trimming left V 5 bases short and J 3 bases short, with 10 bases between. Germline assignment: CDR1 MNHEY and CDR2 SVGAGI. The CDR3 is made up of 13 amino acids. DNA of the CDR3: TGTGCCAGCAGTCCAGGGGAAGACTATGGCTACACCTTC. Its protein is CASSPGEDYGYTF.

V is TRBV15 and J is TRBJ1-5; D possibly corresponds to TRBD1 (6 bases). Per the germline V gene, CDR1 is LNHNV and CDR2 is YYDKDF (reference sequence). The CDR3 consists of 14 residues. Deletions cut 5 bases from V and 1 base from J, with 9 bases between. The CDR3: CATSLRGSNQPQHF. CDR3 in DNA: TGTGCCACCAGCCTCAGGGGCAGCAATCAGCCCCAGCATTTT.

This clone is a singleton in its sample. The identical CDR3 is also encoded by other nucleotide sequences in the sample. The V and J genes are TRBV12-3 or TRBV12-4 and TRBJ1-1, with D unresolved. CDR3 length: 13 residues. Between the trimmed V and J ends, which lost 4 bases and 2 bases, there was a span of 8 bases. CDR3 sequence (DNA): TGTGCCAGCAGTTGGACTGAAAACACTGAAGCTTTCTTT. Its protein product is CASSWTENTEAFF.

This clone appeared a single time. J is TRBJ2-7 and V is TRBV13; D possibly corresponds to TRBD2 (6 bases). The CDR3 extends over 16 amino acids. The V and J ends lost 4 bases and 0 bases respectively, with 16 bases between them. CDR1 PRHDT and CDR2 FYEKMQ come from the germline V gene (reference sequence). CDR3 protein: CASSSFVGGISYEQYF. Written as DNA, the CDR3 is TGTGCCAGCAGCTCCTTCGTGGGCGGGATCTCCTACGAGCAGTACTTC.

V and J are TRBV11-3 and TRBJ2-5, with 8 bases aligning to TRBD1. This CDR3 region has 18 residues. The germline V gene has CDR1 SGHNT and CDR2 YENEEA. V lost 5 bases and J lost 0; bases outside the gene matches: 14. The CDR3: CASSPSSTGVGYQETQYF. CDR3 nucleotide sequence: TGTGCCAGCAGCCCAAGCTCGACAGGGGTGGGGTACCAAGAGACCCAGTACTTC.

V gene TRBV12-3 or TRBV12-4 combines with J gene TRBJ2-1; the D is unclear. Trimming cost V 3 bases and J 5 bases, with 5 bases left between them. The CDR3 has 12 residues. CDR3: CASSFSDNEQFF. CDR3 sequence (DNA): TGTGCCAGCAGTTTTTCGGACAATGAGCAGTTCTTC.

V gene TRBV4-2 combines with J gene TRBJ2-7, with TRBD1 matching 10 bases. This CDR3 region has 15 residues. Trimming at V came to 4 bases and at J to 2 bases, leaving 5 bases not matched to a gene. Germline assignment: CDR1 LGHNA and CDR2 YNFKEQ. CDR3 sequence reads: CASSPGQGGTYEQYF. CDR3 nucleotide sequence: TGTGCCAGCAGCCCTGGACAGGGGGGCACCTACGAGCAGTACTTC.

The chain combines TRBV30 with TRBJ1-5; D call uncertain. The germline V and J ends were trimmed by 1 base and 4 bases, with 8 bases remaining between them. Germline CDR1 GTSNPN, CDR2 SVGIG (reference sequence). The CDR3 sequence is 13 residues long. The CDR3 sequence is CAWSDAGNQPQHF. The CDR3 DNA sequence: TGTGCCTGGAGTGATGCGGGGAATCAGCCCCAGCATTTT. The whole variable domain, filled in from reference TRBV30 and TRBJ1-5, reads SQTIHQWPATLVQPVGSPLSLECTVEGTSNPNLYWYRQAAGRGLQLLFYSVGIGQISSEVPQNLSASRPQDRQFILSSKKLLLSDSGFYLCAWSDAGNQPQHFGDGTRLSIL.

V and J are TRBV5-1 and TRBJ2-7; 8 bases line up with TRBD2. This CDR3 is 13 amino acids long. The germline V gene encodes CDR1 SGHRS and CDR2 YFSETQ. The ends lost 4 bases at V and 1 base at J; junction bases unmatched: 1. The chain's CDR3 is CASSPGGSYEQYF. As DNA, the CDR3 is TGCGCCAGCAGCCCGGGGGGGTCCTACGAGCAGTACTTC.

The chain combines TRBV4-1 with TRBJ1-2; TRBD1 aligns across 9 bases. CDR1 is MGHRA, CDR2 YSYEKL, per germline. The trim removed 2 bases at V and 5 bases at J, leaving 9 bases unmatched. The CDR3 consists of 16 residues. CDR3 DNA sequence: TGCGCCAGCAGCCAACTTCCCGGGACAGGGCTTTATGGCTACACCTTC. It encodes CASSQLPGTGLYGYTF.

The V call is TRBV6-1, the J call TRBJ1-5; no firm D call. Germline CDR1 is MNHNS and CDR2 is SASEGT. The CDR3 runs 14 residues. Trimming took off 0 bases at V and 6 bases at J, with 9 bases between the two ends. CDR3 amino acids: CASSEAGAAQPQHF. The CDR3 region has the DNA TGTGCCAGCAGTGAAGCAGGAGCGGCTCAGCCCCAGCATTTT.

The chain employs TRBV5-1 and TRBJ2-1, with a weak D call TRBD1 (6 bases). The CDR3 sequence is 15 residues long. Per germline, CDR1 SGHRS and CDR2 YFSETQ. V was pared by 0 bases and J by 4 bases, with 11 bases between. For the CDR3, the DNA is TGCGCCAGCAGCTTGGTTCCAGGGGAGTACAATGAGCAGTTCTTC. Translated, it gives CASSLVPGEYNEQFF.